The 20 T cell receptor beta chains below come from one sample, sequenced in a study of T cell changes during pregnancy in multiple sclerosis. Sequencing was performed with immunoSEQ multiplex PCR; in TCRdb, only in-frame clones are kept and a portion is missing. This sample has about 44,000 clones; approximately 96% occur once, and the top ten carry roughly 0.9%. Here the sequenced sample was peripheral blood, taken in the second trimester of pregnancy. Every receptor here comes from a female donor with multiple sclerosis, enrolled in a pregnancy study.

The chain recombines TRBV27 with TRBJ1-1, with 8 bases identical to TRBD1. The junction had 9 bases not matched to a gene; V was cut back by 3 bases and J by 6 bases. CDR1 is MNHEY, CDR2 SMNVEV, per germline (reference sequence). This CDR3 has 15 residues. This CDR3 reads CASSFLGQGAAEAFF. The CDR3 DNA reads as TGTGCCAGCAGTTTCCTTGGACAGGGAGCCGCTGAAGCTTTCTTT.

V gene TRBV18 combines with J gene TRBJ2-7; tentatively, D is TRBD1 (6 bases). The CDR3 has 14 amino acids. Germline CDR1 KGHSH, CDR2 LQKENI. V shed 5 bases and J shed 0 bases, with 11 bases lying between them. CDR3 DNA sequence: TGTGCCAGCTCAGACCTGGACAGCTCCTACGAGCAGTACTTC. It yields the protein CASSDLDSSYEQYF.

The rearrangement uses TRBV7-3 and TRBJ1-1; tentative D call: TRBD1 (6 bases). The CDR3 loop spans 13 amino acids. Trimming removed 6 bases at V and 4 bases at J, with 12 bases between. The germline gives CDR1 SGHTA, CDR2 FQGTGA. The CDR3 DNA reads as TGTGCCAGCAGTCACGGGGGGCGCACTGAAGCTTTCTTT. It yields the protein CASSHGGRTEAFF.

This chain joins TRBV7-9 and TRBJ1-3; 9 bases map to TRBD1. The CDR3 contains 11 residues. The germline gives CDR1 SEHNR, CDR2 FQNEAQ (reference sequence). J gave up 14 bases and V 3 bases, and 2 bases lay outside the gene matches. The CDR3 sequence is CASSLGQGLYF. Here the CDR3 DNA reads TGTGCCAGCAGCTTGGGACAGGGATTATATTTT.

The rearrangement uses TRBV28 and TRBJ2-7; D may be TRBD2 (7 bases). Germline V lookup: CDR1 MDHEN, CDR2 SYDVKM. Trimming pared 6 bases from V and 5 bases from J, leaving 23 bases between. This CDR3 is 16 amino acids long. Here the CDR3 reads CASRSLRGGATDEQYF. The CDR3 region has the DNA TGTGCCAGCAGGTCACTGAGGGGGGGGGCTACGGACGAGCAGTACTTC.

J is TRBJ2-7 and V is TRBV27, with a weak D call TRBD1 (6 bases). The CDR3 spans 16 residues. Germline values: CDR1 MNHEY, CDR2 SMNVEV (reference sequence). V shed 4 bases and J shed 3 bases, with 19 bases lying between them. The CDR3 loop is CASSSPPRTAGYEQYF. In nucleotides, the CDR3 is TGTGCCAGCAGTTCCCCACCGCGGACAGCCGGCTACGAGCAGTACTTC.

The chain is built from TRBV19 and TRBJ1-5, with 7 bases aligning to TRBD1. CDR3 length: 14 residues. Germline-derived CDR1 and CDR2 are LNHDA and SQIVND (reference sequence). The ends lost 6 bases at V and 6 bases at J; junction bases unmatched: 8. The CDR3 coding sequence is TGTGCCAGTAGGCCCGACAGGGATAGTCAGCCCCAGCATTTT. Translated, it gives CASRPDRDSQPQHF.

Here the CDR3 DNA reads TGTGCCTGGAGTGTACAGGGCAGCCTTAATGTGGAGACCCAGTACTTC. Its protein is CAWSVQGSLNVETQYF. The chain combines TRBV30 with TRBJ2-5, with D maybe TRBD1 (6 bases). CDR1 is GTSNPN and CDR2 is SVGIG in the germline V gene (reference sequence). The CDR3 runs to 16 residues. V was shortened by 0 bases and J by 5 bases, with 19 bases between the two germline ends. Full variable domain (outside the CDR3, taken from reference TRBV30 and TRBJ2-5): SQTIHQWPATLVQPVGSPLSLECTVEGTSNPNLYWYRQAAGRGLQLLFYSVGIGQISSEVPQNLSASRPQDRQFILSSKKLLLSDSGFYLCAWSVQGSLNVETQYFGPGTRLLVL.

The V gene is TRBV29-1, the J gene TRBJ1-2; 8 bases match TRBD1. V shed 6 bases, J shed 0 bases, and the junction held 6 bases outside the gene matches. This CDR3 has 14 amino acids. Germline-derived CDR1 and CDR2 are SQVTM and ANQGSEA. CDR3 in amino acids: CSVPDRGANYGYTF. In DNA form, the CDR3 reads TGCAGCGTCCCAGACAGGGGAGCTAACTATGGCTACACCTTC.

The genes are TRBV9 and TRBJ2-1; 11 bases fit TRBD2. This CDR3 is 18 amino acids long. Germline trimming cut 4 bases from V and 3 bases from J; bases unmatched to any gene: 12. Germline assignment: CDR1 SGDLS and CDR2 YYNGEE. The CDR3 region has the DNA TGTGCCAGCAGCCTCCTAGCGGGGGGCCCCCGAGGCTACAATGAGCAGTTCTTC. Encoded protein: CASSLLAGGPRGYNEQFF.

About this clone itself: The same CDR3 can be traced to other DNA sequences in this sample. The chain has TRBV6-1 and TRBJ2-7, with D perhaps matching TRBD2 (6 bases). V was cut by 6 bases and J by 0 bases, with 12 bases left in between. The CDR3 loop spans 14 amino acids. The germline gives CDR1 MNHNS, CDR2 SASEGT. CDR3 coding DNA: TGTGCCAGCAGACGAGCGGGTGCCTCCTACGAGCAGTACTTC. Protein: CASRRAGASYEQYF.

This clone was recorded only once. V usage is TRBV5-1 and J usage is TRBJ2-7; 8 nucleotides align to TRBD2. With V trimmed by 4 bases and J by 3 bases, 9 bases remained unmatched. The germline gives CDR1 SGHRS, CDR2 YFSETQ. This CDR3 is 15 amino acids long. DNA for the CDR3: TGCGCCAGCAGCCCGAAGGGCGCGGGGGGCTACGAGCAGTACTTC. Its translation is CASSPKGAGGYEQYF.

As to this clone: Compared with germline, one end of the junction differs, possibly owing to a read error. This chain joins TRBV29-1 and TRBJ1-2, with TRBD1 as a possible D gene (6 bases). CDR3 length: 11 amino acids. The V gene's germline CDR1 is SQVTM and CDR2 ANQGSEA. The CDR3 region has the DNA TGTCTGACAGGTTCCGTAGGTGGCTACACCTTC. Encoded protein: CLTGSVGGYTF. Full variable domain (outside the CDR3, taken from reference TRBV29-1 and TRBJ1-2): SAVISQKPSRDICQRGTSLTIQCQVDSQVTMMFWYRQQPGQSLTLIATANQGSEATYESGFVIDKFPISRPNLTFSTLTVSNMSPEDSSIYLCLTGSVGGYTFGSGTRLTVV.

The chain uses TRBV2 and TRBJ1-2; 9 bases match TRBD1. After removal of 6 bases from V and 7 bases from J, the junction contained 6 bases not matched to a gene. CDR3 length equals 13 residues. Germline loops: CDR1 SNHLY, CDR2 FYNNEI. The CDR3 loop is CASRAGTGSGYTF. The CDR3 nucleotides read TGTGCCAGCAGGGCCGGGACAGGGTCTGGCTACACCTTC. The full variable domain, completed using reference TRBV2 and TRBJ1-2, is EPEVTQTPSHQVTQMGQEVILRCVPISNHLYFYWYRQILGQKVEFLVSFYNNEISEKSEIFDDQFSVERPDGSNFTLKIRSTKLEDSAMYFCASRAGTGSGYTFGSGTRLTVV.

The chain has TRBV14 and TRBJ2-3; D uncertain. This CDR3 spans 14 amino acids. Trimming stripped 3 bases from V and 2 bases from J, with 9 bases between. In germline, CDR1 is SGHDN, CDR2 FVKESK. CDR3 region: CASSHASYTDTQYF. The DNA for the CDR3 is TGTGCCAGCAGCCACGCGTCTTACACAGATACGCAGTATTTT.

The chain links TRBV2 to TRBJ1-1; 7 nucleotides agree with TRBD1. The CDR3 covers 15 residues. Germline CDR1 SNHLY, CDR2 FYNNEI. V gave up 6 bases and J gave up 1 base; unmatched junction bases: 8. The CDR3 loop reads CASRITTGPNTEAFF. The CDR3 bases are TGTGCCAGCAGAATCACGACAGGGCCGAACACTGAAGCTTTCTTT.

This chain connects TRBV5-1 to TRBJ2-1; TRBD2 aligns across 8 bases. The CDR3 is 15 residues long. Losses at the gene ends were 5 bases for V and 2 bases for J; bases not matched to a gene: 6. The germline V gene encodes CDR1 SGHRS and CDR2 YFSETQ. For the CDR3, the DNA is TGCGCCAGCAGTAGGGAACTAGCGGCCTACAATGAGCAGTTCTTC. Amino acids: CASSRELAAYNEQFF. Complete variable domain (other parts from reference TRBV5-1 and TRBJ2-1): KAGVTQTPRYLIKTRGQQVTLSCSPISGHRSVSWYQQTPGQGLQFLFEYFSETQRNKGNFPGRFSGRQFSNSRSEMNVSTLELGDSALYLCASSRELAAYNEQFFGPGTRLTVL.

This rearrangement joins TRBV29-1 to TRBJ2-2, with a weak D call TRBD1 (6 bases). Germline V gene lookup returns CDR1 SQVTM and CDR2 ANQGSEA. Trimming removed 7 bases at V and 5 bases at J, with 17 bases between. The CDR3 has 14 amino acids. CDR3 protein: CSGRITQGTGELFF. The CDR3 coding sequence is TGCAGCGGCAGAATTACACAGGGAACCGGGGAGCTGTTTTTT.

As to this clone: The junction shows a germline mismatch at one end, possibly a read error. The chain combines TRBV7-9 with TRBJ1-1; TRBD1 might be the D (6 bases). Germline V gene sequence: CDR1 SEHNR, CDR2 FQNEAQ (reference sequence). The CDR3 loop spans 13 amino acids. The CDR3 DNA sequence: TGTGCCAGCAGCGCTGGACAGAACCCTGAAGCTTTCTTT. Its protein is CASSAGQNPEAFF. Looking up the rest from reference TRBV7-9 and TRBJ1-1 gives the full variable domain: DTGVSQNPRHKITKRGQNVTFRCDPISEHNRLYWYRQTLGQGPEFLTYFQNEAQLEKSRLLSDRFSAERPKGSFSTLEIQRTEQGDSAMYLCASSAGQNPEAFFGQGTRLTVV.

The rearrangement joins TRBV5-4 to TRBJ1-2; 11 nucleotides match TRBD1. The CDR3 length is 15 residues. V lost 4 bases to trimming and J lost 7 bases; unmatched junction nucleotides: 9. Germline V CDR1 and CDR2: SGHNT, YYREEE (reference sequence). This CDR3 is CASSHRDRGWVGYTF. CDR3 DNA: TGTGCCAGCAGCCATCGGGACAGGGGGTGGGTTGGCTACACCTTC. The full variable domain, rest sourced from reference TRBV5-4 and TRBJ1-2, is ETGVTQSPTHLIKTRGQQVTLRCSSQSGHNTVSWYQQALGQGPQFIFQYYREEENGRGNFPPRFSGLQFPNYSSELNVNALELDDSALYLCASSHRDRGWVGYTFGSGTRLTVV.